The entry below gives a single T cell receptor beta chain sequence along with its context. Its cognate antigen has yet to be identified. One base away there is no much larger clone; base qualities are not given. Trimming removed 7 bases from V and 4 bases from J, leaving 10 bases between the germline ends. Reading from cysteine to phenylalanine, the CDR3 counts 12 amino acids. Only the CDR3 DNA is retained, 36 bases long and in frame from the first base. This sample was taken from a study of T cell repertoires in cytomegalovirus infection (dated by TCRdb to the late 2010s). Study-level background: Alongside well-studied HLA-B-restricted epitopes, the peptide stimulations were aimed at recently identified HLA-C-restricted CMV epitopes, whose presentation resists viral immunomodulation. Donor HLA type was relevant to the analysis, as public TCR beta signatures indicated carriage of CMV infection together with the matching HLA type. What the authors observed across the whole study: Cumulative frequency of public TCR beta family members discriminated carriers of CMV infection plus the relevant HLA type in this cohort and an independent roughly 350-donor cohort. In the ex vivo response, HLA-C-restricted CMV-specific TCR beta clonotypes were dominant, and in two of eight donors the single most frequent clonotype came from this HLA-C-restricted group.

This specimen's treatment or condition label, interpreted: in vitro stimulation with specific CMV peptide epitopes to enrich CMV-specific T cells. TCRdb names Illumina HiSeq 1500 as the instrument used. TCRdb ran its own pipeline on the public reads, namely fastp trimming at Q25 and MiXCR clone calling, and kept in-frame beta chains. Each CDR3 protein gets just one entry, which takes the most common genes and DNA from the rows behind it. This sample gives 300,000 to 400,000 distinct CDR3 sequences in total; roughly 28% of them show up just once. The top ten clones comprise roughly 20% of the sample.

The rearranged segments are TRBV12-3 or TRBV12-4 and TRBJ1-2; possibly the D gene is TRBD1, per 6 matching bases. The receptor was derived from a human donor in good health (CMV status not recorded). Some clones in this sample may be carry-over from other donors' samples. This specimen was cultured PBMCs, taken from culture after CMV antigen stimulation. The CDR3 protein: CASNRDTYGYTF. Here is the DNA: TGTGCCAGCAACCGGGACACCTATGGCTACACCTTC.